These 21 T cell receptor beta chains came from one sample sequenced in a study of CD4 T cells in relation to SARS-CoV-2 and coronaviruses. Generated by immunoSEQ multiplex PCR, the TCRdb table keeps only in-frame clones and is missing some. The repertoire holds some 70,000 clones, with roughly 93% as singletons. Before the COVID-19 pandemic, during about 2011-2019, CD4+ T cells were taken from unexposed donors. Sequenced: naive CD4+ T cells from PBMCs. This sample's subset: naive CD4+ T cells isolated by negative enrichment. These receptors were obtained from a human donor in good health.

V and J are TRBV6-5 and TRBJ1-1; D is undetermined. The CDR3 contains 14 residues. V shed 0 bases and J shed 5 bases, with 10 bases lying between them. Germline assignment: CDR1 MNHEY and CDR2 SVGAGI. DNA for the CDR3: TGTGCCAGCAGTTACTCGGTTCGTGGGACTGAAGCTTTCTTT. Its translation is CASSYSVRGTEAFF.

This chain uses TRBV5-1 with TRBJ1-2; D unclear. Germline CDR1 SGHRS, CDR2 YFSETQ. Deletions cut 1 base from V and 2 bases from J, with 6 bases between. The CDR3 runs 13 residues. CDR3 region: CASSLSVNYGYTF. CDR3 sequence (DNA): TGCGCCAGCAGCTTGTCAGTCAACTATGGCTACACCTTC.

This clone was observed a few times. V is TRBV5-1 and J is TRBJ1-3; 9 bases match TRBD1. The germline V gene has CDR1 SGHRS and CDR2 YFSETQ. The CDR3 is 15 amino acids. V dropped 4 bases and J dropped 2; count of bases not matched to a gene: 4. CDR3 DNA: TGCGCCAGCAGCGACGGGACAGGGACTGGAAACACCATATATTTT. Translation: CASSDGTGTGNTIYF. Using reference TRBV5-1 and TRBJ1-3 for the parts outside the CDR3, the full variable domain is KAGVTQTPRYLIKTRGQQVTLSCSPISGHRSVSWYQQTPGQGLQFLFEYFSETQRNKGNFPGRFSGRQFSNSRSEMNVSTLELGDSALYLCASSDGTGTGNTIYFGEGSWLTVV.

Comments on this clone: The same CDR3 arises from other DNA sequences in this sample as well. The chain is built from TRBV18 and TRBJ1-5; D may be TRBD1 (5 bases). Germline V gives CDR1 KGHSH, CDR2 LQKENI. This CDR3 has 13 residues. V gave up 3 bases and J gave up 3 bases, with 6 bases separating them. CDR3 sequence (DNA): TGTGCCAGCTCACCGGGGGACAATCAGCCCCAGCATTTT. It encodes CASSPGDNQPQHF.

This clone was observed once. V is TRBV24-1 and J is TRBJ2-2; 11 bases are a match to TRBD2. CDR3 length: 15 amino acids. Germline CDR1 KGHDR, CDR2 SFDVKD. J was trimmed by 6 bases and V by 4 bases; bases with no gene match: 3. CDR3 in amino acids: CATSELGLAAGELFF. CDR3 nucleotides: TGTGCCACCAGTGAGTTGGGACTAGCGGCCGGGGAGCTGTTTTTT.

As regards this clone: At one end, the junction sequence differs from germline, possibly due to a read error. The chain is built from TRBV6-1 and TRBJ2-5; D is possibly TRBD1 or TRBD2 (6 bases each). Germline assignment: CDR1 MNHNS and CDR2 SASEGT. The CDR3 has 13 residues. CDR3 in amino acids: CASREGGSETQYF. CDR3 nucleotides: TGTGCCAGCAGGGAAGGGGGGTCAGAGACCCAGTACTTC.

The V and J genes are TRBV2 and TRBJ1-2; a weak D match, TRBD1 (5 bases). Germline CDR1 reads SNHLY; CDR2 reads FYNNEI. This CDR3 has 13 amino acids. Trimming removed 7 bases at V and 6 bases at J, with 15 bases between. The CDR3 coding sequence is TGTGCCAGCACCGGAGGGGCGTTAGATGGCTACACCTTC. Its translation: CASTGGALDGYTF.

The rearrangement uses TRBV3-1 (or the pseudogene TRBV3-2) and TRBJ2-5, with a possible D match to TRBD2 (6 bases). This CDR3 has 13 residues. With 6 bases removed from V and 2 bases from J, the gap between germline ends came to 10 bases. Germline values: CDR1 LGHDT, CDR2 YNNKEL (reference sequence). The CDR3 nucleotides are TGTGCCAGCAGTGGGGGAGGACAAGAGACCCAGTACTTC. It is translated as CASSGGGQETQYF.

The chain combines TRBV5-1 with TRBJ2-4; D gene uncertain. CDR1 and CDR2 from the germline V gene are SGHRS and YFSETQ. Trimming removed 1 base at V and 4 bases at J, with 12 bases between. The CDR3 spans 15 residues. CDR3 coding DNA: TGCGCCAGCAGCTTGCAAAGTTGGGGAAAAAACATTCAGTACTTC. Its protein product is CASSLQSWGKNIQYF.

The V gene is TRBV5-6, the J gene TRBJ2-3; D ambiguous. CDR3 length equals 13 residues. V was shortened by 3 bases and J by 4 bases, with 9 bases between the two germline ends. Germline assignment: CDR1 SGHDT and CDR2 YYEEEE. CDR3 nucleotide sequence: TGTGCCAGCAGCTCTGGATCCGCAGATACGCAGTATTTT. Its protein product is CASSSGSADTQYF. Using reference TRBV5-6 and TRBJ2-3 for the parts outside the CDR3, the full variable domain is DAGVTQSPTHLIKTRGQQVTLRCSPKSGHDTVSWYQQALGQGPQFIFQYYEEEERQRGNFPDRFSGHQFPNYSSELNVNALLLGDSALYLCASSSGSADTQYFGPGTRLTVL.

The CDR3 loop is CASSLGSGRFYNEQFF. For the CDR3, the DNA is TGTGCCAGCAGCTTAGGCAGCGGGAGGTTCTACAATGAGCAGTTCTTC. V gene TRBV11-3 combines with J gene TRBJ2-1, with 9 bases aligning to TRBD2. Germline-derived CDR1 and CDR2 are SGHNT and YENEEA. Trimming cost V 1 base and J 3 bases; bases outside gene matches: 4. The CDR3 contains 16 residues. Using reference TRBV11-3 and TRBJ2-1 for the parts outside the CDR3, the full variable domain is EAGVVQSPRYKIIEKKQPVAFWCNPISGHNTLYWYLQNLGQGPELLIRYENEEAVDDSQLPKDRFSAERLKGVDSTLKIQPAELGDSAVYLCASSLGSGRFYNEQFFGPGTRLTVL.

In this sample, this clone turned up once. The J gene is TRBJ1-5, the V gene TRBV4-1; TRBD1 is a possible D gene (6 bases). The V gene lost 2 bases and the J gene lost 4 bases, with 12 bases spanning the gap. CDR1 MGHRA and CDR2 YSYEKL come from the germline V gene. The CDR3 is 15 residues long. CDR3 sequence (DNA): TGCGCCAGCAGCCAACAGGGGAGGGGGAATCAGCCCCAGCATTTT. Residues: CASSQQGRGNQPQHF.

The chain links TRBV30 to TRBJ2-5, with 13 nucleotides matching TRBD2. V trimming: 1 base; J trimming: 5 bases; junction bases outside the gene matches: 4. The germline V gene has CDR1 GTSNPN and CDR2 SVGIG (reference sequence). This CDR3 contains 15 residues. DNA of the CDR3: TGTGCCTGGAGTGCCCGACTAGCGGGGGGCGAGACCCAGTACTTC. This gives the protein CAWSARLAGGETQYF.

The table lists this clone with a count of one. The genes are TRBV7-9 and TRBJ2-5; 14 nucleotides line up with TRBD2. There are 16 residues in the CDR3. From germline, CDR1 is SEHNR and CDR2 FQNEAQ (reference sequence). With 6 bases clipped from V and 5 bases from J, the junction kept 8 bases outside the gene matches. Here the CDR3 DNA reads TGTGCCAGCAGGACGGACAGACTAGCGGGGGGGGAGACCCAGTACTTC. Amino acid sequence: CASRTDRLAGGETQYF.

The CDR3 spells CASSRPTGEGLTDTQYF. DNA of the CDR3: TGTGCCAGCAGCCGACCGACGGGAGAAGGCCTCACAGATACGCAGTATTTT. V gene TRBV3-1 (or the pseudogene TRBV3-2) combines with J gene TRBJ2-3, with a possible D match to TRBD2 (6 bases). V gave up 4 bases and J gave up 2 bases, with 19 bases separating them. The germline V gene encodes CDR1 LGHDT and CDR2 YNNKEL (reference sequence). This CDR3 region has 17 residues.

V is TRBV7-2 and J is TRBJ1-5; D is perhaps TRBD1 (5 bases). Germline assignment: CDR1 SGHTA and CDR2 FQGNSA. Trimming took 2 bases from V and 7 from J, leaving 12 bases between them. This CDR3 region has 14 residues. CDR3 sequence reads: CASSLIPQGQPQHF. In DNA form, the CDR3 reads TGTGCCAGCAGCTTAATCCCTCAGGGACAGCCCCAGCATTTT.

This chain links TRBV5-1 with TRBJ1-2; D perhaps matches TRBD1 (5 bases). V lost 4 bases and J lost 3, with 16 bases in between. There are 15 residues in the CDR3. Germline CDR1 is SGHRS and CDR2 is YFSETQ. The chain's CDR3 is CASSRNTGTDYGYTF. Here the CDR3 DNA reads TGCGCCAGCAGCAGAAATACCGGGACGGACTATGGCTACACCTTC.

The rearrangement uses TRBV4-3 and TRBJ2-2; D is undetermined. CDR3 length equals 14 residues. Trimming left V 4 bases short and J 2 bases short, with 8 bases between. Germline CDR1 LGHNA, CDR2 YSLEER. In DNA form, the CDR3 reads TGCGCCAGCAGCCCCGACCCTAACACCGGGGAGCTGTTTTTT. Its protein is CASSPDPNTGELFF.

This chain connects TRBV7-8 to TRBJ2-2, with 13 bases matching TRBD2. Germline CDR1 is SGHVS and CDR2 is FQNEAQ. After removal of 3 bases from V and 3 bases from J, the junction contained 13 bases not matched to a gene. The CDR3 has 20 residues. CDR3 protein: CASSLGSVTSGGVYTGELFF. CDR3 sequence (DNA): TGTGCCAGCAGCTTGGGTTCGGTTACTAGCGGGGGGGTGTACACCGGGGAGCTGTTTTTT.

The CDR3 loop is CASSPLQSSVYEQYF. The CDR3 DNA reads TGTGCCAGCTCACCATTACAGTCATCCGTTTACGAGCAGTACTTC. The V and J genes are TRBV18 and TRBJ2-7; D is unclear. This CDR3 contains 15 residues. The V and J ends lost 2 bases and 4 bases respectively, with 15 bases between them. Germline V gene sequence: CDR1 KGHSH, CDR2 LQKENI.

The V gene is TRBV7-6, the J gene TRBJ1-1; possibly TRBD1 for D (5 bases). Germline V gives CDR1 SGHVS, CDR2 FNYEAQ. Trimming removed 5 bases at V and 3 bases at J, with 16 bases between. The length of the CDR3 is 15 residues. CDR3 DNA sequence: TGTGCCAGCAGCCTAACGACCGGGGGGTACACTGAAGCTTTCTTT. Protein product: CASSLTTGGYTEAFF.